Listed below are T cell receptor beta chains from one sample, sequenced in a study of cytomegalovirus exposure and HLA in healthy donors. This table comes from immunoSEQ multiplex PCR, and its TCRdb copy is limited to in-frame clones, with some not included. This sample carries 180,000 or so clones, roughly 73% of them seen once, and the ten largest clones take roughly 7.8%. Sequencing was performed on PBMCs. The receptor set was obtained from a woman aged 40 to 55 in good health and CMV-seropositive. Each CDR3 is given with its conserved first and last residue. A D gene is named only where the DNA matches it firmly. Only some rows state a clone size, as once, few, many or a class for expanded clones.

clone_size	v_call	j_call	d_call	cdr3_nt	cdr3_aa
NA	TRBV2	TRBJ2-3	TRBD2	TGTGCCAGCAGCCCTAGGACTAGCGGCACAGATACGCAGTATTTT	CASSPRTSGTDTQYF
NA	TRBV10-3	TRBJ2-1	NA	TGTGCCATCAGTGAGTCCCCGGGGGACAGATACAATGAGCAGTTCTTC	CAISESPGDRYNEQFF
NA	TRBV7-9	TRBJ1-1	TRBD1	TGTGCCAGCATCCCGGGACAGATGAACACTGAAGCTTTCTTT	CASIPGQMNTEAFF
NA	TRBV5-4	TRBJ2-2	TRBD2	TGTGCCAGCAGCTCCGGGACTAGCGGGCGGGGGGCCACCGGGGAGCTGTTTTTT	CASSSGTSGRGATGELFF
NA	TRBV7-9	TRBJ1-2	NA	TGTGCCAGCAGCCCCGGGAGGTACTATGGCTACACCTTC	CASSPGRYYGYTF
NA	TRBV6-1	TRBJ2-3	TRBD1	TGTGCCAGCAGACAGGGGGCTAAAGATACGCAGTATTTT	CASRQGAKDTQYF
NA	TRBV9	TRBJ2-2	TRBD2	TGTGCCAGCAGCCCCCGGACTAGCGGGAGCACCGGGGAGCTGTTTTTT	CASSPRTSGSTGELFF
NA	TRBV27	TRBJ2-3	TRBD2	TGTGCCAGCAGATTCAGCGGGACCCGGACGGGCACAGATACGCAGTATTTT	CASRFSGTRTGTDTQYF
few	TRBV7-9	TRBJ2-7	TRBD2	TGTGCCAGCAGCCCCCGGACTAGCGGGAGTTCCTACGAGCAGTACTTC	CASSPRTSGSSYEQYF
NA	TRBV28	TRBJ2-3	NA	TGTGCCAGCAGTTTAGGGGCTCCCGGAGATACGCAGTATTTT	CASSLGAPGDTQYF
few	TRBV19	TRBJ2-1	TRBD1	TGTGCCAGTAGTTTAGCCGGGACAGGGTGGGACAATGAGCAGTTCTTC	CASSLAGTGWDNEQFF
NA	TRBV7-9	TRBJ2-5	TRBD1	TGTGCCAGCAGCTTAGGGACAGGGGGCGAGACCCAGTACTTC	CASSLGTGGETQYF
NA	TRBV5-4	TRBJ1-2	NA	TGTGCCAGCAGCTTGGGGGGGGATGGAAGGGGCTACACCTTC	CASSLGGDGRGYTF
few	TRBV7-9	TRBJ2-4	TRBD1	TGTGCCAGCAGCTCGGGACAGATAGCCAAAAACATTCAGTACTTC	CASSSGQIAKNIQYF
NA	TRBV7-2	TRBJ1-2	TRBD1	TGTGCCAGCAGCTTAGTCTCTGACAGGGTTCACTATGGCTACACCTTC	CASSLVSDRVHYGYTF
NA	TRBV5-4	TRBJ2-1	TRBD1	TGTGCCAGCAGCCGAGCGGGACAGGGGGCCTACAATGAGCAGTTCTTC	CASSRAGQGAYNEQFF
NA	TRBV4-1	TRBJ2-3	TRBD2	TGCGCCAGCAGCCAAGAGGAACCACTAGCGGGATATATAGATACGCAGTATTTT	CASSQEEPLAGYIDTQYF
NA	TRBV30	TRBJ2-7	NA	TGTGCCTGGAGTGTATCTTACGAGCAGTACTTC	CAWSVSYEQYF
NA	TRBV10-3	TRBJ1-5	NA	TGTGCCACCCGTAAAAGCCGGGATCAGCCCCAGCATTTT	CATRKSRDQPQHF
NA	TRBV9	TRBJ1-1	TRBD1	TGTGCCAGCAGCGACCGACAGGGGAAAGCTTTCTTT	CASSDRQGKAFF
NA	TRBV15	TRBJ2-7	TRBD2	TGTGCCACCAGCAGAGATCAAAGAAGCGGGAGGTCCTACGAGCAGTACTTC	CATSRDQRSGRSYEQYF
NA	TRBV6-5	TRBJ2-2	NA	TGTGCCAGCGCTAGGATGGGTGGAACCGGGGAGCTGTTTTTT	CASARMGGTGELFF
NA	TRBV27	TRBJ2-7	TRBD2	TGTGCCAGCAGTCCCTGGACTAGCGGGACCTACGAGCAGTACTTC	CASSPWTSGTYEQYF
NA	TRBV19	TRBJ2-5	TRBD2	TGTGCCAGTAGTAGACTAGCGGGAGGGGGGGGAGAGACCCAGTACTTC	CASSRLAGGGGETQYF
NA	TRBV7-3	TRBJ2-3	TRBD2	TGTGCCAGCAGCCAAACGACTAGCGGGCCCACAGATACGCAGTATTTT	CASSQTTSGPTDTQYF
NA	TRBV28	TRBJ1-4	NA	TGTGCCAGCACCCCCTCCACCGGAGAAGAAAAACTGTTTTTT	CASTPSTGEEKLFF
NA	TRBV28	TRBJ1-5	NA	TGTGCCAGCACCCATGAGGGGGAAGATCAGCCCCAGCATTTT	CASTHEGEDQPQHF
once	TRBV6-1	TRBJ1-6	NA	TGTGCCAGCACCGCCGGAGAGGATTCACCCCTCCACTTT	CASTAGEDSPLHF
NA	TRBV30	TRBJ2-7	NA	TGTGCCTGGAGTGTAAAACAGGCCCTTGCCTACGAGCAGTACTTC	CAWSVKQALAYEQYF
NA	TRBV6-6	TRBJ2-7	NA	TGTGCCAGCAGTCTAACTCCCCCAGGGGAGGGCTACGAGCAGTACTTC	CASSLTPPGEGYEQYF
NA	TRBV27	TRBJ1-2	NA	TGTGCCAGCAGTGGAGCAGGGGACTATGGCTACACCTTC	CASSGAGDYGYTF
NA	TRBV4-3	TRBJ2-7	TRBD1	TGCGCCAGCAGCCAAGATCGAGGGACAGTCTCCTACGAGCAGTACTTC	CASSQDRGTVSYEQYF
NA	TRBV21-1	TRBJ2-1	NA	TGTGCCAACGACCATACTAGCGGGAGATACAATGAGCAGTTCTTC	CANDHTSGRYNEQFF
NA	TRBV28	TRBJ2-7	TRBD1	TGTGCCAGCAGTTTAAGGAGGGGACAGGGGGACCACTACGAGCAGTACTTC	CASSLRRGQGDHYEQYF
NA	TRBV29-1	TRBJ1-2	TRBD1	TGCAGCGTTTTAGACAGGGGAGCTAACTATGGCTACACCTTC	CSVLDRGANYGYTF
NA	TRBV11-1	TRBJ1-1	NA	TGTGCCAGCAGCTTAAGGAACAGCCCCCTCGGGAACACTGAAGCTTTCTTT	CASSLRNSPLGNTEAFF
NA	TRBV5-1	TRBJ2-3	NA	TGCGCCAGTAACGTAGGCGGTTTCAGCGATACGCAGTATTTT	CASNVGGFSDTQYF
NA	TRBV5-8	TRBJ2-3	TRBD1	TGTGCCAGCAGTTTCGACAGGGGAGCATCCACAGATACGCAGTATTTT	CASSFDRGASTDTQYF
NA	TRBV28	TRBJ1-1	TRBD1	TGTGCCAGCAGTTTACAGGGGGAGAGGGCTTTCTTT	CASSLQGERAFF
few	TRBV4-1	TRBJ2-1	NA	TGCGCCAGCAGCCAGCCCCACGGGGGGCGAATCAATGAGCAGTTCTTC	CASSQPHGGRINEQFF
few	TRBV27	TRBJ2-7	TRBD2	TGTGCCAGCAGTAGGACTAGCGGGAGCTGTGGGCAGTACTTC	CASSRTSGSCGQYF
NA	TRBV27	TRBJ2-2	TRBD1	TGTGCCAGCAGTCCCCGACCCTACGGGACAGGGAACACCGGGGAGCTGTTTTTT	CASSPRPYGTGNTGELFF
NA	TRBV19	TRBJ2-5	NA	TGTGCCAGTAGTTCGGGACTCCAAGAGACCCAGTACTTC	CASSSGLQETQYF
NA	TRBV2	TRBJ1-4	TRBD1	TGTGCCAGTCGAACAGGGGGTGCTAATGAAAAACTGTTTTTT	CASRTGGANEKLFF
NA	TRBV19	TRBJ2-4	TRBD1	TGTGCCACCTCTACAGGGGAATTAGCCAAAAACATTCAGTACTTC	CATSTGELAKNIQYF